Shown below are 5 T cell receptor beta chains from a single sample sequenced in a study of blood T cell repertoires in COVID-19. Sequenced by immunoSEQ multiplex PCR; TCRdb stores in-frame clones only, minus some. The sample lists about 120,000 clones; around nine tenths were seen once. Sequencing was done on a sample of peripheral blood. The receptors originated from a human donor with active COVID-19. The donor label of this sample is uncertain.

This chain links TRBV6-2 or TRBV6-3 with TRBJ2-1; D is unresolved. The germline V and J ends were trimmed by 2 bases and 12 bases, with 5 bases remaining between them. Germline-derived CDR1 and CDR2 are MNHEY and SVGEGT. The CDR3 consists of 10 residues. The CDR3 region has the DNA TGTGCCAGCAGTTACCCAGTGCAGTTCTTC. Translating gives CASSYPVQFF.

This rearrangement joins TRBV7-9 to TRBJ2-5; D may be TRBD2 (6 bases). The CDR3 covers 16 residues. From germline, CDR1 is SEHNR and CDR2 FQNEAQ (reference sequence). V lost 3 bases and J 2 bases, leaving 16 bases between the germline ends. Here the CDR3 reads CASSFSRGTTQETQYF. CDR3 coding DNA: TGTGCCAGCAGCTTTAGCCGGGGGACGACACAAGAGACCCAGTACTTC.

The CDR3 spells CASSYPANEQFF. The CDR3 nucleotides are TGTGCCAGCAGTTACCCAGCGAATGAGCAGTTCTTC. This rearrangement joins TRBV6-2 or TRBV6-3 to TRBJ2-1; D remains unclear. V lost 2 bases, J lost 7 bases, and 6 bases lay in between. Germline values: CDR1 MNHEY, CDR2 SVGEGT. This CDR3 has 12 residues.

The chain couples TRBV28 to TRBJ2-5; 9 bases match TRBD2. From germline, CDR1 is MDHEN and CDR2 SYDVKM. The ends lost 3 bases at V and 4 bases at J; junction bases unmatched: 6. CDR3 size: 15 residues. The CDR3 nucleotides read TGTGCCAGCAGTTTGGCGGGGGGGCTAGGAGAGACCCAGTACTTC. As protein: CASSLAGGLGETQYF.

This clone appeared a few times. This chain connects TRBV9 to TRBJ1-3; 9 bases line up with TRBD1. This CDR3 has 17 amino acids. Germline CDR1 and CDR2: SGDLS and YYNGEE. V was clipped by 4 bases and J by 0 bases; unmatched bases: 8. In DNA, the CDR3 is TGTGCCAGCAGCATCTATGGGACAGGGAGCTCTGGAAACACCATATATTTT. This codes for CASSIYGTGSSGNTIYF.